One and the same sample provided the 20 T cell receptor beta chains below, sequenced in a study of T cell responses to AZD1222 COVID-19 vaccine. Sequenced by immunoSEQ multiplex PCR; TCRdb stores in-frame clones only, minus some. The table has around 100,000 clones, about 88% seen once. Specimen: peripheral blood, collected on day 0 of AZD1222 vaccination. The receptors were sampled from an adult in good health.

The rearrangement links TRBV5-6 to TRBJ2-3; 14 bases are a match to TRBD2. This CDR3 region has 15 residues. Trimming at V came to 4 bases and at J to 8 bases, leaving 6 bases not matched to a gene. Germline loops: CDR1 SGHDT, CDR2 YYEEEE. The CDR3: CASSPGTSGSPTQYF. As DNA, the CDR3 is TGTGCCAGCAGCCCCGGGACTAGCGGGAGCCCTACGCAGTATTTT.

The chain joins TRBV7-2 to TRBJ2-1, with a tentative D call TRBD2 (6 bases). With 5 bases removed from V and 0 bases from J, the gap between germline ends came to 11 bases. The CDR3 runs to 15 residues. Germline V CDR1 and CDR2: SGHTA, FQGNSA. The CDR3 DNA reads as TGTGCCAGCAGCCCAGCCGGGAGCTCCTACAATGAGCAGTTCTTC. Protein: CASSPAGSSYNEQFF.

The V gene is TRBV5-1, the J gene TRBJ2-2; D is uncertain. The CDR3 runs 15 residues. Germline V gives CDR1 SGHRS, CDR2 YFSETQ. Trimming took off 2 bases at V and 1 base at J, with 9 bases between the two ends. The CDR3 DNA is TGCGCCAGCAGCTTTTTTACAGAGAACACCGGGGAGCTGTTTTTT. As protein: CASSFFTENTGELFF.

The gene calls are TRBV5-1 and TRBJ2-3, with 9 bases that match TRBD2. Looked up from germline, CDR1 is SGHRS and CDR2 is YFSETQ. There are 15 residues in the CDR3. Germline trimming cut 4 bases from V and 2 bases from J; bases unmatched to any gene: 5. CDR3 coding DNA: TGCGCCAGCAGCGGAGGACTAGCGAACACAGATACGCAGTATTTT. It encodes CASSGGLANTDTQYF.

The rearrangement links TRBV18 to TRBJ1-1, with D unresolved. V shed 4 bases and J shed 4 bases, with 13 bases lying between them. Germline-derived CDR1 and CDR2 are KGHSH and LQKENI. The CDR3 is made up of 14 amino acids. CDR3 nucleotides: TGTGCCAGCTCACTGTCGGGCCAGACCACTGAAGCTTTCTTT. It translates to CASSLSGQTTEAFF.

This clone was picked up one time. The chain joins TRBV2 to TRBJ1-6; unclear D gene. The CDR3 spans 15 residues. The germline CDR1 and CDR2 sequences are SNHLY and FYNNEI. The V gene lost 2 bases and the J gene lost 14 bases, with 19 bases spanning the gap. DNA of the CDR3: TGTGCCAGCAGTGAACCGCGGGCAGACTTCATAGCCCTCCACTTT. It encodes CASSEPRADFIALHF. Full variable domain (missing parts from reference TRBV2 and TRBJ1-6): EPEVTQTPSHQVTQMGQEVILRCVPISNHLYFYWYRQILGQKVEFLVSFYNNEISEKSEIFDDQFSVERPDGSNFTLKIRSTKLEDSAMYFCASSEPRADFIALHFGNGTRLTVT.

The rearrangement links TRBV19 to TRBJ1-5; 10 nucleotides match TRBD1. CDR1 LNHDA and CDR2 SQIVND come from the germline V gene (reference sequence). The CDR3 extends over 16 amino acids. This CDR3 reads CASRDRGIGSNQPQHF. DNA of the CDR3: TGTGCTAGCCGGGACAGGGGAATCGGTAGCAATCAGCCCCAGCATTTT.

The CDR3 sequence is CSASLQGRGYTF. For the CDR3, the DNA is TGCAGTGCTAGTCTACAGGGTCGAGGCTACACCTTC. V usage is TRBV20-1 and J usage is TRBJ1-2, with D perhaps matching TRBD1 (6 bases). Germline V lookup: CDR1 DFQATT, CDR2 SNEGSKA (reference sequence). The CDR3 runs 12 residues. V dropped 3 bases and J dropped 8 bases, with 13 bases sitting between them.

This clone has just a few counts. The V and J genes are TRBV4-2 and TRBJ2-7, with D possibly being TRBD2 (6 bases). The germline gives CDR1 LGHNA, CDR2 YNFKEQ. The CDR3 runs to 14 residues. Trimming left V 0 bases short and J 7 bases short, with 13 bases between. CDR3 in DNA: TGTGCCAGCAGCCAAGATCGGAGGGCTTGGGAGCAGTACTTC. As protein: CASSQDRRAWEQYF.

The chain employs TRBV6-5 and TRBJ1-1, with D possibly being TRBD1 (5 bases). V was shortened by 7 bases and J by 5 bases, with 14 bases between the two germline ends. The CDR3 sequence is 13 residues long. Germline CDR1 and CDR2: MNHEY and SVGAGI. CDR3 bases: TGTGCCAGCAAATCCCCGGGGGTGACTGAAGCTTTCTTT. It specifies CASKSPGVTEAFF.

The CDR3 DNA reads TGTGCCAGCAGCCTACCGGGACAGAGCCCTGAAGCTTTCTTT. This codes for CASSLPGQSPEAFF. The gene calls are TRBV7-9 and TRBJ1-1; 7 nucleotides line up with TRBD1. The CDR3 has 14 residues. With 5 bases clipped from V and 6 bases from J, the junction kept 9 bases outside the gene matches. Germline V CDR1 and CDR2: SEHNR, FQNEAQ (reference sequence).

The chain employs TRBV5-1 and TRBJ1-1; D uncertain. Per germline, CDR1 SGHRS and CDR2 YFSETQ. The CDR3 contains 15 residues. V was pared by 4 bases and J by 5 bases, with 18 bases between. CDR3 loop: CASSPGLEWGTEAFF. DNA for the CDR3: TGCGCCAGCAGCCCTGGATTGGAGTGGGGAACTGAAGCTTTCTTT. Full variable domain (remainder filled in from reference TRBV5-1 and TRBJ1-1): KAGVTQTPRYLIKTRGQQVTLSCSPISGHRSVSWYQQTPGQGLQFLFEYFSETQRNKGNFPGRFSGRQFSNSRSEMNVSTLELGDSALYLCASSPGLEWGTEAFFGQGTRLTVV.

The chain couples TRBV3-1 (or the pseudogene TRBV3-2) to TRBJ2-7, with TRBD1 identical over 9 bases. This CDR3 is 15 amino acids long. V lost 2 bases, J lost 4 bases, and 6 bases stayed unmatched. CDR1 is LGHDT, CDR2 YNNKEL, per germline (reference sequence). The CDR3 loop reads CASSQPGQGSYEQYF. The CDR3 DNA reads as TGTGCCAGCAGCCAACCGGGACAGGGCTCATACGAGCAGTACTTC.

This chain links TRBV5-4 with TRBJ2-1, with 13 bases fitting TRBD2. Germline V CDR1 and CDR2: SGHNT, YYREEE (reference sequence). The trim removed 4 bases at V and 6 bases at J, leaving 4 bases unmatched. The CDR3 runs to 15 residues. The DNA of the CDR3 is TGTGCCAGCAGCCCGGGACTAGCGGGATTCAATGAGCAGTTCTTC. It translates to CASSPGLAGFNEQFF.

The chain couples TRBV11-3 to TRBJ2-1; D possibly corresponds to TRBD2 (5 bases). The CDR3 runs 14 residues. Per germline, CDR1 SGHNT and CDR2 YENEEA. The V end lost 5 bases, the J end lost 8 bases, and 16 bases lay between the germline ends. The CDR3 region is CASSIAGNRDEQFF. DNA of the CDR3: TGTGCCAGCAGCATCGCCGGGAATCGGGATGAGCAGTTCTTC. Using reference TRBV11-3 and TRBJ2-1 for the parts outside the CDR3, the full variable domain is EAGVVQSPRYKIIEKKQPVAFWCNPISGHNTLYWYLQNLGQGPELLIRYENEEAVDDSQLPKDRFSAERLKGVDSTLKIQPAELGDSAVYLCASSIAGNRDEQFFGPGTRLTVL.

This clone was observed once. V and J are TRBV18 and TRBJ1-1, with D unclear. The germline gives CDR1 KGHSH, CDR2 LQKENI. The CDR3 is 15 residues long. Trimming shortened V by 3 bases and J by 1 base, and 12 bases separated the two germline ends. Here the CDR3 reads CASSPFSTGNTEAFF. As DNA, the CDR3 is TGTGCCAGCTCACCCTTCTCGACCGGGAACACTGAAGCTTTCTTT.

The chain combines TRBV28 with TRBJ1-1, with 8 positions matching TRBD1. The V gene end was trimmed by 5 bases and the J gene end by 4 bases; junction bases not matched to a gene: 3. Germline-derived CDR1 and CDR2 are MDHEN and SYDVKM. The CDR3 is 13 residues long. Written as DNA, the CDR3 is TGTGCCAGCAGTCCAGGGGGCGTCACTGAAGCTTTCTTT. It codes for CASSPGGVTEAFF.

In nucleotides, the CDR3 is TGTGCCAGCGCTAAGAACACTGAAGCTTTCTTT. Protein: CASAKNTEAFF. The rearrangement links TRBV27 to TRBJ1-1; no reliable D call. The CDR3 sequence is 11 residues long. Trimming stripped 8 bases from V and 1 base from J, with 5 bases between. Looked up from germline, CDR1 is MNHEY and CDR2 is SMNVEV (reference sequence).

CDR3 DNA sequence: TGTGCCAGCAGCTCCGCCGGGACAGCAGCCTACGAGCAGTACTTC. Translated, it gives CASSSAGTAAYEQYF. The gene calls are TRBV28 and TRBJ2-7, with 7 bases fitting TRBD1. J gave up 2 bases and V 6 bases, and 10 bases lay outside the gene matches. The CDR3 loop spans 15 amino acids. Germline assignment: CDR1 MDHEN and CDR2 SYDVKM.

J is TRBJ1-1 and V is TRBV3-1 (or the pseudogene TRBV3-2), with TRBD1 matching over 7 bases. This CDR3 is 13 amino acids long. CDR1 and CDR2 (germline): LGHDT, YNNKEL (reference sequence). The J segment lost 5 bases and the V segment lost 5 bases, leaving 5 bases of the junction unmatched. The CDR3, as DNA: TGTGCCAGCAGCTCCCCAGGGGGAACTGAAGCTTTCTTT. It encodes CASSSPGGTEAFF.